This TCR beta chain is from a study of radiation and T cells in renal cell carcinoma. Time point noted: baseline pretreatment blood. Treatment denoted: 15 Gy SBRT to primary tumor, nephrectomy 4 weeks later. Radiation-treated patients gave blood at baseline, week 2 and week 4. Data came from immunoSEQ multiplex PCR; TCRdb stores just in-frame clones and leaves some out. The table records some 140,000 clones, around nine tenths of them present only once. Trimming removed 3 bases from V and 8 bases from J, with 8 bases in between. Germline V gene data show CDR1 as SGHNT and CDR2 as YENEEA. The CDR3 length is 13 residues.

The gene calls are TRBV11-3 and TRBJ1-6; D possibly corresponds to TRBD1 (6 bases). This sequence was found in a woman aged 50 to 65 with renal cell carcinoma. Here the sequenced sample was blood, taken from a patient whose treatment included radiotherapy and nephrectomy. CDR3 residues: CASSLDSYSPLHF. The CDR3 DNA reads TGTGCCAGCAGCTTGGACAGTTATTCACCCCTCCACTTT.